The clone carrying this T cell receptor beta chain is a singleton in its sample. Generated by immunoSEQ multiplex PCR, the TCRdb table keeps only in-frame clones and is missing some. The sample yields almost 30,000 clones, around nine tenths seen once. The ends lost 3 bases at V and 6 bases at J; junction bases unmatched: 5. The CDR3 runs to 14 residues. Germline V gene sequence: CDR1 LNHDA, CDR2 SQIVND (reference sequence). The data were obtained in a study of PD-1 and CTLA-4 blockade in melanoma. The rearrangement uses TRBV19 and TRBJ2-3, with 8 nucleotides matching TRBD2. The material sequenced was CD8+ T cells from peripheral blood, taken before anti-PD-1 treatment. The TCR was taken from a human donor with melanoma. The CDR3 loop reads CASSMGLVFDTQYF. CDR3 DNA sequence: TGTGCCAGTAGTATGGGACTAGTCTTCGATACGCAGTATTTT.